Each of the 13 T cell receptor beta chains below was sequenced from the same sample in a study of OX40 agonist ivuxolimab in advanced cancers. The method was immunoSEQ multiplex PCR; TCRdb's version includes in-frame clones alone and lacks a portion of them. The data show fewer than 85,000 clones, roughly 90% seen once. Source: CD4+ or CD8+ T cells sorted from blood, taken in a trial of the OX40 agonist ivuxolimab. These receptors all stem from an adult with an advanced solid tumor such as melanoma, head and neck, liver or kidney cancer.

This chain links TRBV7-2 with TRBJ2-2; the match to TRBD1 covers 9 bases. V lost 5 bases and J lost 5; bases outside the gene matches: 6. CDR3 length equals 15 residues. Germline CDR1 is SGHTA and CDR2 is FQGNSA. CDR3 coding DNA: TGTGCCAGCAGCGACGGACAGGGGTGGACCGGGGAGCTGTTTTTT. Protein product: CASSDGQGWTGELFF.

The chain employs TRBV5-8 and TRBJ2-1; D might be TRBD1 (5 bases). The germline V gene has CDR1 SGHTS and CDR2 YDEGEE. The CDR3 extends over 15 amino acids. Trimming removed 1 base from V and 6 bases from J, with 14 bases in between. This CDR3 reads CASSLRAWGGNEQFF. The CDR3, as DNA: TGTGCCAGCAGCTTGAGGGCCTGGGGCGGCAATGAGCAGTTCTTC.

This rearrangement joins TRBV5-1 to TRBJ1-1, with D hard to call. With 4 bases removed from V and 1 base from J, the gap between germline ends came to 11 bases. Germline V gives CDR1 SGHRS, CDR2 YFSETQ. The CDR3 runs 14 residues. CDR3 amino acids: CASSASYRNTEAFF. The CDR3 nucleotides read TGCGCCAGCAGCGCCAGCTACCGGAACACTGAAGCTTTCTTT.

This chain joins TRBV11-3 and TRBJ2-1; TRBD2 aligns across 9 bases. J gave up 3 bases and V 5 bases, and 5 bases lay outside the gene matches. CDR1 and CDR2 (germline): SGHNT, YENEEA. This CDR3 has 15 amino acids. CDR3 nucleotides: TGTGCCAGCAGCCCGCAGACTAGCGGCTACAATGAGCAGTTCTTC. The encoded protein is CASSPQTSGYNEQFF.

This chain links TRBV6-6 with TRBJ1-2; D unresolved. The ends were cut back, 7 bases at V and 0 bases at J, with 15 bases in the middle. The germline CDR1 and CDR2 sequences are MNHNY and SVGAGI (reference sequence). The CDR3 has 15 residues. The CDR3 DNA follows: TGTGCCAGCACTTGGGAGGGAAGATCTAACTATGGCTACACCTTC. This encodes CASTWEGRSNYGYTF.

The chain employs TRBV11-2 and TRBJ2-1; D is possibly TRBD2 (6 bases). Germline V gives CDR1 SGHAT, CDR2 FQNNGV. The germline V and J ends were trimmed by 2 bases and 10 bases, with 12 bases remaining between them. This CDR3 is built from 13 residues. The CDR3 coding sequence is TGTGCCAGCAGCTTAAGTTTTGGGGGGGAGCAGTTCTTC. This translates into CASSLSFGGEQFF.

The chain uses TRBV10-2 and TRBJ2-1; 9 bases are a match to TRBD2. The CDR3 is 15 amino acids. V gave up 8 bases and J gave up 6 bases; unmatched junction bases: 11. Germline V gene data show CDR1 as WSHSY and CDR2 as SAAADI. The CDR3 region is CASQSGGKGRNEQFF. The CDR3 bases are TGCGCCAGCCAAAGCGGGGGGAAAGGACGCAATGAGCAGTTCTTC.

Sample share makes this clone medium-sized (0.01 to 0.1%). The rearrangement joins TRBV11-3 to TRBJ1-3, with D unclear. V lost 0 bases and J 4 bases, leaving 1 base between the germline ends. In germline, CDR1 is SGHNT, CDR2 YENEEA. The CDR3 covers 12 residues. The CDR3 loop is CASSLDGNTIYF. CDR3 DNA: TGTGCCAGCAGCTTAGACGGAAACACCATATATTTT.

The rearrangement joins TRBV7-2 to TRBJ2-7; 11 positions match TRBD2. In germline, CDR1 is SGHTA, CDR2 FQGNSA. The CDR3 length is 15 residues. J gave up 3 bases and V 3 bases, and 4 bases lay outside the gene matches. DNA for the CDR3: TGTGCCAGCAGCTTCCTAGCGGGGGGATACTACGAGCAGTACTTC. Protein: CASSFLAGGYYEQYF.

This clone was seen only a few times. The J gene is TRBJ2-2, the V gene TRBV28; no firm D call. Germline assignment: CDR1 MDHEN and CDR2 SYDVKM. This CDR3 comprises 12 residues. Trimming stripped 7 bases from V and 3 bases from J, with 6 bases between. This CDR3 is CASIKDTGELFF. The CDR3 DNA reads as TGTGCCAGCATCAAGGACACCGGGGAGCTGTTTTTT.

The V and J genes are TRBV9 and TRBJ1-1; no clear D gene. V gave up 4 bases and J gave up 4 bases, with 14 bases separating them. CDR1 and CDR2 (germline): SGDLS, YYNGEE. The CDR3 has 14 amino acids. This CDR3 is CASSPIVLGTEAFF. CDR3 nucleotide sequence: TGTGCCAGCAGCCCAATAGTCCTGGGCACTGAAGCTTTCTTT.

The chain has TRBV5-1 and TRBJ2-5; D ambiguous. The CDR3 loop spans 15 amino acids. Trimming cost V 3 bases and J 5 bases, with 17 bases left between them. From germline, CDR1 is SGHRS and CDR2 YFSETQ. The CDR3 loop reads CASSSRVPGAETQYF. CDR3 sequence (DNA): TGCGCCAGCAGCTCCCGTGTCCCCGGCGCGGAGACCCAGTACTTC.

The V call is TRBV7-9, the J call TRBJ1-1; weak D call: TRBD1 (6 bases). Germline lookup yields CDR1 SEHNR and CDR2 FQNEAQ (reference sequence). The CDR3 contains 13 residues. Trimming took off 8 bases at V and 1 base at J, with 11 bases between the two ends. The CDR3 loop is CASGGGPNTEAFF. For the CDR3, the DNA is TGTGCCAGCGGCGGGGGGCCGAACACTGAAGCTTTCTTT.